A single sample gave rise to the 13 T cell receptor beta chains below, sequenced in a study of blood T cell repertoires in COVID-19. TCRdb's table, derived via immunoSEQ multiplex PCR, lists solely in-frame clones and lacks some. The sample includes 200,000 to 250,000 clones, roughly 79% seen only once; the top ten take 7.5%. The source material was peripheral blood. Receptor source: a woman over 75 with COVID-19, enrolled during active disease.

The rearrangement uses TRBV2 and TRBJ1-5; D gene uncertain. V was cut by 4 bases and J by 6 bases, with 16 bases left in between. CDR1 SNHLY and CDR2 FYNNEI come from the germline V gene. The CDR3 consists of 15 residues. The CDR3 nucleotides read TGTGCCAGCAGTGCCCTCCGGGTTGTGGGTCAGCCCCAGCATTTT. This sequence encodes CASSALRVVGQPQHF.

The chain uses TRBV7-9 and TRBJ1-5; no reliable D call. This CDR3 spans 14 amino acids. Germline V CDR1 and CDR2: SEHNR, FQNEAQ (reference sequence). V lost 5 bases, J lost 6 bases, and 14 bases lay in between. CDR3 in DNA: TGTGCCAGCAGCCCCTCGGGGAACCGTCAGCCCCAGCATTTT. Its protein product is CASSPSGNRQPQHF.

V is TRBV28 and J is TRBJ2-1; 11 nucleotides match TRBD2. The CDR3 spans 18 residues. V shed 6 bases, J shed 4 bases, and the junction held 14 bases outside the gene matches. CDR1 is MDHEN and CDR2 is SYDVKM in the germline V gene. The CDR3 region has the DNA TGTGCCAGCAGCGCAACAAAGGGACTAGCGGCAGGTTACAATGAGCAGTTCTTC. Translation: CASSATKGLAAGYNEQFF.

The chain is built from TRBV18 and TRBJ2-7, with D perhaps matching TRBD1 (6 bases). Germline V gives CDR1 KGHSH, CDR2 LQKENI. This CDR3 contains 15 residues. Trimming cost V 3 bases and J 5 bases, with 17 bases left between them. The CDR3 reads CASSPNREPRNEQYF. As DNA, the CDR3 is TGTGCCAGCTCACCCAACAGGGAGCCTCGGAACGAGCAGTACTTC.

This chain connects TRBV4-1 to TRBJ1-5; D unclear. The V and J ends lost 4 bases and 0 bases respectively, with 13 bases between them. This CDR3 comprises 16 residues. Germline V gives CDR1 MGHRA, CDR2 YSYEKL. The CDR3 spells CASSRVVGLSNQPQHF. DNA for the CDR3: TGCGCCAGCAGCCGGGTCGTTGGGCTTAGCAATCAGCCCCAGCATTTT.

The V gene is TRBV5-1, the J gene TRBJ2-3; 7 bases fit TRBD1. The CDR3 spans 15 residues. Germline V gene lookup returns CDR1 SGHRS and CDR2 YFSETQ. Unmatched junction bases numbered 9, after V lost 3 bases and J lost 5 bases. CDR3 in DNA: TGCGCCAGCAGCTCTACGCCACAGGGGCAAGATACGCAGTATTTT. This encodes CASSSTPQGQDTQYF.

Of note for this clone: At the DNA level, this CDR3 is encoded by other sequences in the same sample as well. The CDR3 sequence is CASSLSGEQFF. In DNA form, the CDR3 reads TGTGCCAGCAGTTTGAGTGGTGAGCAGTTCTTC. The chain carries TRBV12-3 or TRBV12-4 and TRBJ2-1; D is undetermined. This CDR3 spans 11 amino acids. The V end lost 3 bases, the J end lost 9 bases, and 6 bases lay between the germline ends.

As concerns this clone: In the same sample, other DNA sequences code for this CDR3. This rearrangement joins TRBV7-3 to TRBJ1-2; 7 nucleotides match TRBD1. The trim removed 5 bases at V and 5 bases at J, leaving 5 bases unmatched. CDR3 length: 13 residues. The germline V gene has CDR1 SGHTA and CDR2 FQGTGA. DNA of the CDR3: TGTGCCAGCAGCCTCGGGACAGAATATGGCTACACCTTC. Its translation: CASSLGTEYGYTF. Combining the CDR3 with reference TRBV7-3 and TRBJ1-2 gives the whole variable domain GAGVSQTPSNKVTEKGKYVELRCDPISGHTALYWYRQSLGQGPEFLIYFQGTGAADDSGLPNDRFFAVRPEGSVSTLKIQRTERGDSAVYLCASSLGTEYGYTFGSGTRLTVV.

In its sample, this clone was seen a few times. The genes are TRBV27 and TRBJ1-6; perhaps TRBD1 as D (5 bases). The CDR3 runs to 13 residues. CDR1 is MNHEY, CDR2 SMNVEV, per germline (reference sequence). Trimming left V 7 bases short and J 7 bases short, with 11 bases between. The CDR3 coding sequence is TGTGCCAGCACCTTAAGGGGCAATTCACCCCTCCACTTT. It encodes CASTLRGNSPLHF.

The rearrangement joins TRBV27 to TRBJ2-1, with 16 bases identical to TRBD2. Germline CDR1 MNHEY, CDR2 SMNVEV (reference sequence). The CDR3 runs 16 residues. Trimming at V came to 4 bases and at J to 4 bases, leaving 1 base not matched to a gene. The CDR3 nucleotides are TGTGCCAGCAGTTCGGGACTAGCGGGAGGGTACAATGAGCAGTTCTTC. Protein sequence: CASSSGLAGGYNEQFF.

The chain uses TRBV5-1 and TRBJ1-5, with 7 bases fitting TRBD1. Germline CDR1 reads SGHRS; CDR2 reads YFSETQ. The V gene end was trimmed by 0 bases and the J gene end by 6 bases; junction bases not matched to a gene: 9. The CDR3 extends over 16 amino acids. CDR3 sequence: CASSLAPGGVGQPQHF. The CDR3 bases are TGCGCCAGCAGCTTGGCCCCAGGGGGAGTGGGTCAGCCCCAGCATTTT.

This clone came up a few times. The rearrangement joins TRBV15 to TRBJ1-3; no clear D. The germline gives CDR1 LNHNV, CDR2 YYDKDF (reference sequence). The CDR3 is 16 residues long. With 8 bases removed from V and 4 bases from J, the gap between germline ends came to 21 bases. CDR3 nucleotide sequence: TGTGCCACCGCAAGCGGGGAAAAAAAATCAGGAAACACCATATATTTT. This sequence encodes CATASGEKKSGNTIYF.

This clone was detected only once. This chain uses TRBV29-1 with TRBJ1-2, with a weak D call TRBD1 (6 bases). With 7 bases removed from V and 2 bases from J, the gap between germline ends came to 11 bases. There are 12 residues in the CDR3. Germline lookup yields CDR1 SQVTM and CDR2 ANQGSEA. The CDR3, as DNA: TGCAGCGGCAACAGGGAAAACTATGGCTACACCTTC. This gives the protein CSGNRENYGYTF.